This TCR beta chain was sequenced during a study of T cells in localized non-small cell lung cancer. In the case of this clone: Its antigen remains unknown.

The study's findings and limits: Detection in adjacent lung was observed for a median about 50 of the top 100 tumor clones. Compared with tumor, uninvolved adjacent lung displayed greater T cell clonality, ranking highest overall. Because only a single region of the tumor was sequenced, heterogeneity remains possible.

TCRdb's table, derived via immunoSEQ multiplex PCR, lists solely in-frame clones and lacks some. The sample carries about 15,000 clones, 70% to 90% recorded once. V dropped 1 base and J dropped 3 bases, with 10 bases sitting between them. The CDR3 length is 14 residues. Germline V gives CDR1 SEHNR, CDR2 FQNEAQ (reference sequence). V usage is TRBV7-9 and J usage is TRBJ2-7; D unresolved. The specimen comprised peripheral blood mononuclear cells, sampled before any cancer treatment. The clonotype was recovered from a male donor older than 55 with stage II lung adenocarcinoma. The CDR3 DNA sequence: TGTGCCAGCAGCTTAGTAACCCAGAACTACGAGCAGTACTTC. Protein product: CASSLVTQNYEQYF.